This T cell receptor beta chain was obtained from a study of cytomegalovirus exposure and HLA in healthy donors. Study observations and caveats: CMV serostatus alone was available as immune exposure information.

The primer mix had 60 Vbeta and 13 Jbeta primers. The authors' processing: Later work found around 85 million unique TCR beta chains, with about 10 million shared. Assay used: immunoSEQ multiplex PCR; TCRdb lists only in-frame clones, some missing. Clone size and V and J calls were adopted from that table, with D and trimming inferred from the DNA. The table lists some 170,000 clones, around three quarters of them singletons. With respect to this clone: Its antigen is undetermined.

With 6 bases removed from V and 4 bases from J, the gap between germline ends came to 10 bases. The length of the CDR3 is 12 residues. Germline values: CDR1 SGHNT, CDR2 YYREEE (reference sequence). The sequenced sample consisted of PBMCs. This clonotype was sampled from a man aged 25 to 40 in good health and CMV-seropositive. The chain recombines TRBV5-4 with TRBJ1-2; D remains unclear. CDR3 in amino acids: CASNPGAYGYTF. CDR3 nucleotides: TGTGCCAGCAACCCGGGTGCCTATGGCTACACCTTC.